These T cell receptor beta chains were read from a single sample in a study of cytomegalovirus exposure and HLA in healthy donors. Sequencing used immunoSEQ multiplex PCR; TCRdb keeps in-frame clones, though not all of them. The repertoire holds under 200,000 clones, with around 88% as singletons. The sequencing input was PBMCs. These receptors originate from a woman in her twenties or thirties in good health and CMV-seronegative. Both conserved end residues are part of each CDR3. Fields, in order: J gene, V gene, D gene, clone size, CDR3 protein, CDR3 DNA. The D gene is left open where the match is weak. Only part of the rows carry a size: once, few, many, or a class if the clone is expanded.

>TRBJ2-7|TRBV5-1|-|-
CASSLHQGTYEQYF
TGCGCCAGCAGCTTGCACCAGGGGACCTACGAGCAGTACTTC
>TRBJ2-7|TRBV7-3|TRBD2|-
CASRTSGDSYEQYF
TGTGCCAGCAGAACTAGCGGCGACTCCTACGAGCAGTACTTC
>TRBJ2-7|TRBV6-1|-|-
CASSERLTYEQYF
TGTGCCAGCAGTGAGCGGCTTACCTACGAGCAGTACTTC
>TRBJ1-2|TRBV6-1|TRBD1|-
CASSEEVDRDRGGYTF
TGTGCCAGCAGTGAAGAAGTGGACAGGGACCGTGGTGGCTACACCTTC
>TRBJ2-3|TRBV19|-|-
CASSQGPGVTDTQYF
TGTGCCAGTAGTCAGGGTCCGGGAGTCACAGATACGCAGTATTTT
>TRBJ1-2|TRBV28|-|-
CASKNNGGESGYTF
TGTGCCAGCAAGAATAACGGCGGAGAGTCGGGCTACACCTTC
>TRBJ2-7|TRBV5-4|TRBD1|-
CASSKDRGSSYEQYF
TGTGCCAGCAGCAAGGACAGGGGATCCTCCTACGAGCAGTACTTC
>TRBJ1-4|TRBV28|-|-
CASSILVGGSEKLFF
TGTGCCAGCAGCATCCTCGTTGGGGGCAGCGAAAAACTGTTTTTT
>TRBJ2-5|TRBV11-2|-|-
CASSPSRETQYF
TGTGCCAGCAGCCCCTCTCGTGAGACCCAGTACTTC
>TRBJ2-3|TRBV18|-|-
CASSPPAETDTQYF
TGTGCCAGCTCACCCCCCGCCGAGACAGATACGCAGTATTTT
>TRBJ1-1|TRBV18|-|-
CASSQTGSDGEAFF
TGTGCCAGCTCACAAACCGGGAGCGACGGTGAAGCTTTCTTT
>TRBJ2-1|TRBV2|TRBD2|-
CASSVLPSGRADEQFF
TGTGCCAGCAGTGTTCTGCCCAGCGGGAGAGCCGATGAGCAGTTCTTC
>TRBJ2-1|TRBV19|-|-
CASSLRDTGPNEQFF
TGTGCCAGTAGTCTCCGGGACACAGGACCCAATGAGCAGTTCTTC
>TRBJ2-5|TRBV5-1|TRBD1|few
CASSTQGVVETQYF
TGCGCCAGCAGCACTCAGGGGGTGGTAGAGACCCAGTACTTC
>TRBJ2-3|TRBV5-6|TRBD2|few
CASSLRSSGRILSTDTQYF
TGTGCCAGCAGCTTGCGCTCCAGCGGGAGGATTTTAAGCACAGATACGCAGTATTTT
>TRBJ2-1|TRBV4-1|-|-
CASSQDRDNEQFF
TGCGCCAGCAGCCAAGATCGGGACAATGAGCAGTTCTTC
>TRBJ1-2|TRBV25-1|-|-
CASRGWEGNGYTF
TGTGCCAGCAGGGGGTGGGAGGGCAACGGCTACACCTTC
>TRBJ2-7|TRBV6-5|-|-
CASSYGHNYEQYF
TGTGCCAGCAGTTACGGACACAACTACGAGCAGTACTTC
>TRBJ2-3|TRBV18|-|-
CASSRINLPGVSTDTQYF
TGTGCCAGCTCACGAATTAATCTCCCGGGAGTTAGCACAGATACGCAGTATTTT
>TRBJ2-1|TRBV19|TRBD2|-
CASSSVAGLSYNEQFF
TGTGCCAGTAGTTCCGTAGCGGGCCTCTCCTACAATGAGCAGTTCTTC
>TRBJ2-2|TRBV6-1|-|-
CASTRAGNTGELFF
TGTGCCAGCACTCGAGCAGGGAACACCGGGGAGCTGTTTTTT
>TRBJ1-5|TRBV6-6|-|-
CASVLQGNQPQHF
TGTGCCAGCGTATTACAGGGCAATCAGCCCCAGCATTTT
>TRBJ1-5|TRBV19|-|few
CATSMWGSDRPQHF
TGTGCCACCTCGATGTGGGGCAGCGATAGGCCCCAGCATTTT
>TRBJ2-1|TRBV5-1|-|-
CASSLVDSYNEQFF
TGCGCCAGCAGCTTGGTGGACTCTTACAATGAGCAGTTCTTC
>TRBJ1-2|TRBV18|TRBD1|-
CASSPQGARGYTF
TGTGCCAGCTCACCACAGGGGGCCCGTGGCTACACCTTC
>TRBJ2-3|TRBV4-1|TRBD2|-
CASSRSAGALTDTQYF
TGCGCCAGCAGCAGATCAGCGGGGGCGCTAACAGATACGCAGTATTTT
>TRBJ1-5|TRBV6-1|TRBD1|-
CASSTTGVYQPQHF
TGTGCCAGCAGTACAACAGGGGTCTATCAGCCCCAGCATTTT
>TRBJ2-1|TRBV28|TRBD2|-
CASSFPSGRASGGEQFF
TGTGCCAGCAGTTTTCCTAGCGGGAGGGCCTCGGGAGGTGAGCAGTTCTTC
>TRBJ1-5|TRBV6-1|-|few
CASRYTEQPQHF
TGTGCCAGCAGATATACGGAGCAGCCCCAGCATTTT
>TRBJ1-1|TRBV4-2|-|-
CASSQDGAAKAFF
TGTGCCAGCAGCCAAGATGGGGCAGCGAAAGCTTTCTTT
>TRBJ2-1|TRBV7-3|TRBD2|-
CASSLFGGGAGQFF
TGTGCCAGCAGCTTATTCGGCGGGGGGGCCGGGCAGTTCTTC
>TRBJ1-1|TRBV19|TRBD1|-
CASTPDRPTEAFF
TGTGCCAGTACCCCGGACAGGCCCACTGAAGCTTTCTTT
>TRBJ2-7|TRBV28|-|-
CASRGGTAYEQYF
TGTGCCAGCAGAGGGGGGACAGCCTACGAGCAGTACTTC
>TRBJ2-1|TRBV14|-|-
CASSPKGVEQFF
TGTGCCAGCAGCCCAAAGGGGGTTGAGCAGTTCTTC
>TRBJ2-1|TRBV4-1|-|-
CASSQSGSSSYNEQFF
TGCGCCAGCAGCCAAAGCGGCTCAAGCTCCTACAATGAGCAGTTCTTC
>TRBJ1-5|TRBV9|TRBD1|-
CASSVRGPDQPQHF
TGTGCCAGCAGCGTTAGGGGGCCCGATCAGCCCCAGCATTTT
>TRBJ1-6|TRBV19|-|-
CASTFRGPPLHF
TGTGCCAGTACCTTCCGAGGTCCACCCCTCCACTTT
>TRBJ2-3|TRBV9|-|once
CASSVDPAEDRTDTQYF
TGTGCCAGCAGCGTAGACCCAGCGGAGGATCGCACAGATACGCAGTATTTT
>TRBJ1-5|TRBV10-2|TRBD1|-
CASSVTWTGRRPQHF
TGCGCCAGCAGTGTAACCTGGACAGGGCGGCGGCCCCAGCATTTT
>TRBJ2-7|TRBV27|-|-
CASSLRGGYEQYF
TGTGCCAGCAGTTTGCGGGGAGGCTACGAGCAGTACTTC
>TRBJ1-1|TRBV5-1|TRBD1|-
CASSEGTGGITEAFF
TGCGCCAGCAGCGAAGGGACAGGGGGCATCACTGAAGCTTTCTTT
>TRBJ2-3|TRBV6-1|-|-
CASTWEAEVTDTQYF
TGTGCCAGCACCTGGGAGGCGGAAGTCACAGATACGCAGTATTTT
>TRBJ2-2|TRBV6-5|TRBD2|-
CASSRLAGTVGELFF
TGTGCCAGCAGTCGACTAGCGGGGACGGTCGGGGAGCTGTTTTTT
>TRBJ1-3|TRBV10-1|-|-
CASSEPGSSGNTIYF
TGCGCCAGCAGTGAGCCGGGGAGCTCTGGAAACACCATATATTTT
>TRBJ2-5|TRBV30|-|few
CAWSVNRGETQYF
TGTGCCTGGAGTGTAAACCGCGGAGAGACCCAGTACTTC
>TRBJ1-4|TRBV27|-|-
CASSPPGYVSNEKLFF
TGTGCCAGCAGTCCTCCCGGTTACGTTTCTAATGAAAAACTGTTTTTT
>TRBJ1-1|TRBV7-2|-|once
CASSLAWSPNTEAFF
TGTGCCAGCAGCTTAGCATGGAGCCCCAACACTGAAGCTTTCTTT